This T cell receptor beta chain was retrieved from a study of blood T cell repertoires in COVID-19. For the study at large: Donors in the United States, Italy and Spain gave samples during acute or convalescent COVID-19. T cells, B-cell-depleted T cells, or PBMCs provided the cDNA or gDNA that served as material.

Under the authors' procedure: By means of reference gene primer amplification, nucleated cell counts were estimated. Only in-frame clones appear in the TCRdb table, and some are missing; sequencing was by immunoSEQ multiplex PCR. The D gene and trimming were derived from the DNA, and the V and J assignments and clone size from that table. The table shows roughly 100,000 clones, with around 88% occurring only once. This CDR3 contains 15 residues. Germline V lookup: CDR1 PRHDT, CDR2 FYEKMQ (reference sequence). Trimming left V 1 base short and J 5 bases short, with 12 bases between. Sequencing used peripheral blood. This receptor was obtained from a human donor in a cohort sampled during active COVID-19. The chain carries TRBV13 and TRBJ2-1; D remains unclear. The CDR3 loop reads CASSLVFYPNNEQFF. In nucleotides, the CDR3 is TGTGCCAGCAGCTTAGTCTTCTACCCCAACAATGAGCAGTTCTTC.